The clone carrying this T cell receptor (beta chain) was detected ten times or more. This entry comes from a study of Graves' ophthalmopathy and Graves' hyperthyroidism. The overall study: No treatment had been given when peripheral blood was collected at initial diagnosis.

As the template, RNA transcripts were used to amplify TCR beta CDR3 regions. The first round was an RT-PCR with HTBI primers, and the second round was a multiplex PCR. MiXCR was run by TCRdb on the multiplex PCR reads, yielding one entry per CDR3 protein. The data contain about 640,000 distinct CDR3 sequences, roughly 41% of them singletons. Someone took the PBMCs out of 10 ml of fresh peripheral blood. With 4 bases clipped from V and 4 bases from J, the junction kept 13 bases outside the gene matches. Germline CDR1 and CDR2: SGDLS and YYNGEE. The CDR3 sequence is 17 residues long. Source material: peripheral blood. The TCR comes from an adult man with Graves' ophthalmopathy. The chain has TRBV9 and TRBJ2-7; TRBD2 matches at 11 bases. CDR3 amino acids: CASSTLTTSGSGYEQYF. Written as DNA, the CDR3 is TGTGCCAGCAGCACCCTCACCACTAGCGGGAGTGGTTACGAGCAGTACTTC.